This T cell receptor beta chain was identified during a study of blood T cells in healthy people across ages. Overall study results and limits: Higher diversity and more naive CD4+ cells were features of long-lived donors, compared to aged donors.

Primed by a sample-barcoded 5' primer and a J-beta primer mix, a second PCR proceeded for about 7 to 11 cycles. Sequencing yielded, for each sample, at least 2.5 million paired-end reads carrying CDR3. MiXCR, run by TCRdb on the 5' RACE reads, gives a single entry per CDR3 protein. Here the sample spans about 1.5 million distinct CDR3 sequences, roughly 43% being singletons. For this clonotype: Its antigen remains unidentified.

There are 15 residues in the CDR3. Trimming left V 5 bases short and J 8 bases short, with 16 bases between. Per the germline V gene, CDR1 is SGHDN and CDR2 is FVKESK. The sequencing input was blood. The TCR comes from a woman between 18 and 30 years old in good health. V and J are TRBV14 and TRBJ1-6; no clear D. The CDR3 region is CASSFHNLWDSPLHF. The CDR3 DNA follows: TGTGCCAGCAGCTTTCATAATTTGTGGGATTCACCCCTCCACTTT.